This T cell receptor (beta chain) stems from a study of cytomegalovirus exposure and HLA in healthy donors. Study findings and constraints: In terms of immune exposure information, only CMV serostatus was available. As a later analysis showed, several of the most significant clusters appeared to be linked to common viral pathogens. Most subjects' HLA-A and HLA-B alleles were reportedly predicted from TCR beta sequences. According to an earlier analysis, most TCR beta V segments yielded productive rearrangements about 90% or about 30% of the time.

Primers: 60 Vbeta forward and 13 Jbeta reverse. Sequenced by immunoSEQ multiplex PCR; TCRdb stores in-frame clones only, minus some. The sample has around 130,000 clones; roughly three fifths are singletons. This CDR3 is 14 amino acids long. Germline V gives CDR1 KGHSH, CDR2 LQKENI. Trimming stripped 3 bases from V and 2 bases from J, with 10 bases between. For this clone: As yet, its antigen is unknown.

The TCR comes from a male donor in good health and CMV-seronegative. The chain links TRBV18 to TRBJ1-2; D is undetermined. The material sequenced was PBMCs. The CDR3 loop reads CASSPYTENYGYTF. The CDR3 DNA is TGTGCCAGCTCACCGTATACGGAGAACTATGGCTACACCTTC.